Each of the 22 T cell receptor beta chains below was sequenced from the same sample in a study of response to subunit inactivated influenza vaccine. TCRdb redid the calling of the RT-PCR reads with MiXCR, one entry per CDR3 protein. The table has 700,000 to 800,000 distinct CDR3 sequences, around 18% seen once. Specimen: PBMCs from blood, collected more than 4 days after vaccination. The receptor set was obtained from a man aged 50-59 years who received an inactivated influenza vaccine.

This chain uses TRBV28 with TRBJ2-7; 9 positions agree with TRBD2. The CDR3 totals 14 residues. The V segment lost 2 bases and the J segment 5 bases; nucleotides outside the gene matches: 4. Germline-derived CDR1 and CDR2 are MDHEN and SYDVKM. The CDR3 sequence is CASSLPSGINEQYF. The DNA for the CDR3 is TGTGCCAGCAGTTTACCTAGCGGGATCAACGAGCAGTACTTC.

Remarks on this clonotype: A much more abundant neighbour one base away suggests this may be a read error. This chain joins TRBV12-3 or TRBV12-4 and TRBJ2-2; D gene ambiguous. The V end was cut by 6 bases, the J end by 0 bases, with 5 bases between. The CDR3 totals 13 residues. This CDR3 is CASRGTNTGELFF. CDR3 DNA sequence: TGTGCCAGCAGGGGAACGAACACCGGGGAGCTGTTTTTT.

V usage is TRBV12-3 or TRBV12-4 and J usage is TRBJ2-4; a weak D match, TRBD1 (5 bases). V was pared by 3 bases and J by 1 base, with 13 bases between. The CDR3 has 16 residues. CDR3 in amino acids: CASSLGPLLAKNIQYF. The CDR3 nucleotides read TGTGCCAGCAGTTTGGGGCCCCTTCTGGCCAAAAACATTCAGTACTTC.

This clonotype was seen only a few times. V gene TRBV12-3 or TRBV12-4 combines with J gene TRBJ2-7, with D unresolved. The CDR3 consists of 13 residues. The V end lost 0 bases, the J end lost 2 bases, and 5 bases lay between the germline ends. This chain's CDR3 is CASSLAIPYEQYF. CDR3 nucleotide sequence: TGTGCCAGCAGTTTAGCCATCCCCTACGAGCAGTACTTC.

This clonotype has more than one count but fewer than ten. The chain combines TRBV20-1 with TRBJ2-1; unclear D gene. This CDR3 has 12 amino acids. V was clipped by 5 bases and J by 4 bases, with 9 bases between them. Germline V lookup: CDR1 DFQATT, CDR2 SNEGSKA (reference sequence). The DNA for the CDR3 is TGCAGTGCTCACGGCGAATACAATGAGCAGTTCTTC. As protein: CSAHGEYNEQFF.

In its sample, this clonotype was seen many times. The J gene is TRBJ2-3, the V gene TRBV4-3; TRBD2 agrees at 7 bases. This CDR3 contains 16 residues. Germline V gene sequence: CDR1 LGHNA, CDR2 YSLEER. The V gene end was trimmed by 4 bases and the J gene end by 0 bases; junction bases not matched to a gene: 7. The CDR3 here is CASSPGHGGSTDTQYF. DNA for the CDR3: TGCGCCAGCAGCCCAGGTCACGGGGGGAGCACAGATACGCAGTATTTT.

This clonotype was seen ten or more times. CDR3 nucleotide sequence: TGCGCCAGCAGCTTGGACAGGGCCTACGAGCAGTACTTC. Translating gives CASSLDRAYEQYF. The J gene is TRBJ2-7, the V gene TRBV5-1, with a tentative D call TRBD1 (6 bases). The V end was cut by 0 bases, the J end by 2 bases, with 6 bases between. The CDR3 extends over 13 amino acids. Germline-derived CDR1 and CDR2 are SGHRS and YFSETQ.

This chain uses TRBV7-9 with TRBJ2-3; D possibly corresponds to TRBD2 (5 bases). V was clipped by 2 bases and J by 0 bases, with 12 bases between them. The germline CDR1 and CDR2 sequences are SEHNR and FQNEAQ (reference sequence). This CDR3 comprises 16 residues. CDR3 sequence (DNA): TGTGCCAGCAGCTTAATCGGCGGGCAGAGCACAGATACGCAGTATTTT. It is translated as CASSLIGGQSTDTQYF.

The rearrangement links TRBV15 to TRBJ2-5; no reliable D call. Germline CDR1 LNHNV, CDR2 YYDKDF (reference sequence). There are 14 residues in the CDR3. V shed 1 base and J shed 2 bases, with 8 bases lying between them. CDR3 nucleotides: TGTGCCACCAGCAGAGCGAGCTATCAAGAGACCCAGTACTTC. Translating gives CATSRASYQETQYF.

This clonotype was counted only a few times. V is TRBV11-2 and J is TRBJ2-5; TRBD2 might be the D (6 bases). The CDR3 consists of 15 residues. Between the trimmed V and J ends, which lost 2 bases and 3 bases, there was a span of 13 bases. CDR1 and CDR2 (germline): SGHAT, FQNNGV. The CDR3 protein is CASSLWAGTEETQYF. The DNA for the CDR3 is TGTGCCAGCAGCTTATGGGCGGGAACCGAAGAGACCCAGTACTTC. The variable domain in full, completed from reference TRBV11-2 and TRBJ2-5, reads EAGVAQSPRYKIIEKRQSVAFWCNPISGHATLYWYQQILGQGPKLLIQFQNNGVVDDSQLPKDRFSAERLKGVDSTLKIQPAKLEDSAVYLCASSLWAGTEETQYFGPGTRLLVL.

The chain combines TRBV20-1 with TRBJ2-1; 7 nucleotides line up with TRBD2. The CDR3 runs to 14 residues. Trimming cost V 6 bases and J 9 bases; bases outside gene matches: 14. The germline CDR1 and CDR2 sequences are DFQATT and SNEGSKA (reference sequence). In nucleotides, the CDR3 is TGCAGTGCCGGACGGACTAGGATGGGCAGTGAGCAGTTCTTC. Its protein is CSAGRTRMGSEQFF.

This chain joins TRBV2 and TRBJ1-2; D is uncertain. CDR1 and CDR2 from the germline V gene are SNHLY and FYNNEI. The CDR3 is 13 residues long. With 6 bases removed from V and 7 bases from J, the gap between germline ends came to 15 bases. CDR3 amino acids: CASRYGAAAGYTF. In nucleotides, the CDR3 is TGTGCCAGCAGGTACGGTGCCGCCGCTGGCTACACCTTC.

In this sample, this clonotype turned up a few times. The rearrangement links TRBV20-1 to TRBJ2-1; possible D gene TRBD2, 5 bases. Germline V gene sequence: CDR1 DFQATT, CDR2 SNEGSKA (reference sequence). The CDR3 consists of 15 residues. V was cut by 0 bases and J by 4 bases, with 13 bases left in between. The CDR3 DNA reads as TGCAGTGCTAGAGATCCTCGGGGAAGATACAATGAGCAGTTCTTC. Its protein is CSARDPRGRYNEQFF.

The chain couples TRBV12-3 or TRBV12-4 to TRBJ1-1; D remains unclear. CDR3 length: 13 amino acids. V gave up 10 bases and J gave up 6 bases, with 18 bases separating them. As DNA, the CDR3 is TGTGCCACTGAACGGTGGCAGACCTCTGAAGCTTTCTTT. Residues: CATERWQTSEAFF.

This clonotype has a handful of counts. The rearrangement joins TRBV18 to TRBJ2-1; TRBD2 matches at 14 bases. Germline V lookup: CDR1 KGHSH, CDR2 LQKENI. The V segment lost 3 bases and the J segment 9 bases; nucleotides outside the gene matches: 7. This CDR3 is built from 16 residues. In DNA, the CDR3 is TGTGCCAGCTCACCGCCGACTAGCGGGAGGGCCGGTGAGCAGTTCTTC. Translation gives CASSPPTSGRAGEQFF.

This clonotype was seen a handful of times. The rearrangement links TRBV6-5 to TRBJ2-7; D is unclear. Germline CDR1 MNHEY, CDR2 SVGAGI. CDR3 length: 14 amino acids. Between the trimmed V and J ends, which lost 2 bases and 3 bases, there was a span of 11 bases. The DNA of the CDR3 is TGTGCCAGCAGTTACGGTGGTAGGGACTACGAGCAGTACTTC. It codes for CASSYGGRDYEQYF.

The chain recombines TRBV28 with TRBJ2-5, with 7 nucleotides matching TRBD2. Germline loops: CDR1 MDHEN, CDR2 SYDVKM. The CDR3 has 16 residues. V trimming: 3 bases; J trimming: 2 bases; junction bases outside the gene matches: 9. The CDR3 DNA sequence: TGTGCCAGCAGTTTCGGGAGCGGGAAGATGCAAGAGACCCAGTACTTC. The encoded protein is CASSFGSGKMQETQYF.

This sequence joins TRBV3-1 and TRBJ1-1; possibly TRBD1 for D (5 bases). The CDR3 is 13 amino acids. V dropped 4 bases and J dropped 6 bases, with 12 bases sitting between them. The germline V gene encodes CDR1 LGHDT and CDR2 YNNKEL (reference sequence). CDR3 loop: CASSLLRGAEAFF. The CDR3 DNA follows: TGTGCCAGCAGCCTCCTCCGGGGGGCTGAAGCTTTCTTT. The full variable domain, its missing parts supplied by reference TRBV3-1 and TRBJ1-1, is DTAVSQTPKYLVTQMGNDKSIKCEQNLGHDTMYWYKQDSKKFLKIMFSYNNKELIINETVPNRFSPKSPDKAHLNLHINSLELGDSAVYFCASSLLRGAEAFFGQGTRLTVV.

The CDR3 loop reads CASSPPMKGDQPQHF. The DNA of the CDR3 is TGTGCCAGCTCACCACCGATGAAGGGGGATCAGCCCCAGCATTTT. The chain uses TRBV18 and TRBJ1-5, with D tentatively TRBD1 (6 bases). The CDR3 is 15 residues long. The V and J ends lost 0 bases and 5 bases respectively, with 11 bases between them. Germline assignment: CDR1 KGHSH and CDR2 LQKENI.

This clonotype was observed at least ten times. CDR3 nucleotide sequence: TGTGCCAGCAGCTTCGGTACAGGGGGGGAAGGCTACACCTTC. Protein sequence: CASSFGTGGEGYTF. The V gene is TRBV5-5, the J gene TRBJ1-2; 8 bases are shared with TRBD1. Germline trimming cut 2 bases from V and 8 bases from J; bases unmatched to any gene: 8. CDR3 length equals 14 residues. Per the germline V gene, CDR1 is SGHKS and CDR2 is YYEKEE (reference sequence).

This clonotype showed up just once. The chain carries TRBV6-2 or TRBV6-3 and TRBJ1-1; tentatively, D is TRBD1 (6 bases). Trimming took off 2 bases at V and 4 bases at J, with 11 bases between the two ends. The germline V gene has CDR1 MNHEY and CDR2 SVGEGT. The CDR3 runs to 14 residues. The CDR3 is CASSYPGGTTEAFF. For the CDR3, the DNA is TGTGCCAGCAGTTACCCCGGGGGCACCACTGAAGCTTTCTTT.

The chain links TRBV11-1 to TRBJ2-5; 13 bases match TRBD2. V was pared by 5 bases and J by 1 base, with 13 bases of the junction left unmatched. CDR1 and CDR2 from the germline V gene are SGHAT and FQDESV (reference sequence). This CDR3 has 19 amino acids. Written as DNA, the CDR3 is TGTGCCAGCAGCCGTGGACTAGCGGGGGACATCAACCTCCAAGAGACCCAGTACTTC. It translates to CASSRGLAGDINLQETQYF.